Listed below are T cell receptor beta chains from one sample, sequenced in a study of cytomegalovirus exposure and HLA in healthy donors. Generated by immunoSEQ multiplex PCR, the TCRdb table keeps only in-frame clones and is missing some. Of over 70,000 clones in the sample, around three fifths are singletons; the top ten hold 20% to 25%. Sequenced input: PBMCs. The source is a woman in her fifties or sixties in good health and CMV-seropositive. Each CDR3 is given without its conserved first and last residue.

V	J	CDR3
TRBV5-6	TRBJ1-2	ASSLARQGSPYGYT
TRBV5-4	TRBJ1-6	ASSLETISSYNSPLH
TRBV7-9	TRBJ2-7	ASVLGSGSYEQY
TRBV4-1	TRBJ1-6	ASARGEESSYNSPLH
TRBV2	TRBJ1-1	ASSGTGRLAF
TRBV18	TRBJ1-5	ASSPASGTNNRNQPQH
TRBV7-9	TRBJ1-1	ASSPLEKAF
TRBV11-3	TRBJ2-7	ASSRSGTGNYEQY
TRBV6-5	TRBJ2-2	ASSSGRRGIGELF
TRBV28	TRBJ2-7	ASSQDGGQDSYEQY
TRBV6-5	TRBJ1-5	ASSRGGNQPQH
TRBV5-1	TRBJ1-2	ASSTRDRGIGYT
TRBV19	TRBJ2-7	ASSERGGNEQY
TRBV2	TRBJ1-2	ASSERLMVYGYT
TRBV6-5	TRBJ2-3	ASRGLVTTDTQY
TRBV7-2	TRBJ2-7	ASSLADRAGEQY
TRBV28	TRBJ1-5	ASRPLNSPQH
TRBV2	TRBJ1-1	ASSGGLYTEAF
TRBV6-5	TRBJ2-7	ASSKTTGGPYEQY
TRBV11-2	TRBJ2-7	ASSTGFLAYEQY
TRBV27	TRBJ2-6	ASTHGPGHGANVLT
TRBV4-2	TRBJ1-2	ASSQDQGLYGYT
TRBV4-1	TRBJ2-7	ASSQGPQTYEQY
TRBV5-4	TRBJ2-1	ASTYVVQGPTEQF
TRBV28	TRBJ1-4	ASSLTGTTNEKLF